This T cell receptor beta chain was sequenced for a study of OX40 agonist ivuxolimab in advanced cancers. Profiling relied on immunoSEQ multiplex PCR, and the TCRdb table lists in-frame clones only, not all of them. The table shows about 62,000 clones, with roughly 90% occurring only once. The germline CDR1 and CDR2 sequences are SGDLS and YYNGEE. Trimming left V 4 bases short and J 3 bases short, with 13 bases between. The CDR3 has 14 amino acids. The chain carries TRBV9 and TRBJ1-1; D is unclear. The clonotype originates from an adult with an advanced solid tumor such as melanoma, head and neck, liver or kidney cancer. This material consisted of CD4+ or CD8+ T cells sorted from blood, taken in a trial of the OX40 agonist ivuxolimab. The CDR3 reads CASSPRTGYTEAFF. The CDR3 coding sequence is TGTGCCAGCAGCCCCCGGACCGGCTACACTGAAGCTTTCTTT.